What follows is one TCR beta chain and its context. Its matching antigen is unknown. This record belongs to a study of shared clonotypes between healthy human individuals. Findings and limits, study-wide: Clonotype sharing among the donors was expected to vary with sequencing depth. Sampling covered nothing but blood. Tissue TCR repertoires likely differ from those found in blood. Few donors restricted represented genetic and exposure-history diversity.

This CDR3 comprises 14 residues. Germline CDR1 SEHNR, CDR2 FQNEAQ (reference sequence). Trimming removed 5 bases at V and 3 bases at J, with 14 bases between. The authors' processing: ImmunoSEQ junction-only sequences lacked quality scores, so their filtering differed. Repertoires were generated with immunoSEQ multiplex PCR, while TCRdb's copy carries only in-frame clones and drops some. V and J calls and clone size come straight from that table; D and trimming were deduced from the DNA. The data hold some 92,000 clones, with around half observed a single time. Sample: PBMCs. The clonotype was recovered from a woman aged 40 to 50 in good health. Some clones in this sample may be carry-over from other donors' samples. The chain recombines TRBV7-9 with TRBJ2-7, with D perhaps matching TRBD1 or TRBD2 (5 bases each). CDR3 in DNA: TGTGCCAGCAGCCTCACTAGGGACGACTACGAGCAGTACTTC. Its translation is CASSLTRDDYEQYF. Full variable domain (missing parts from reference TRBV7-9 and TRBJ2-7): DTGVSQNPRHKITKRGQNVTFRCDPISEHNRLYWYRQTLGQGPEFLTYFQNEAQLEKSRLLSDRFSAERPKGSFSTLEIQRTEQGDSAMYLCASSLTRDDYEQYFGPGTRLTVT.